One sample yielded the 19 T cell receptor beta chains listed below, sequenced in a study of cytomegalovirus exposure and HLA in healthy donors (dated by TCRdb to about 2017). Library preparation was by the immunoSEQ multiplex PCR assay. Here the immuneACCESS table is served through TCRdb, limited to in-frame sequences with V and J called. Missing clones are a known gap in these copies; in checked studies unresolved V genes cover under half, and the rest lacks a known reason. This sample lists under 300,000 clones; approximately 84% were detected once. The leading ten clones occupy roughly 1.2% of the sample. The sample comprised PBMCs. These receptors were obtained from a woman in her 30s in good health and CMV-seropositive.

The chain recombines TRBV4-2 with TRBJ1-2; 9 nucleotides align to TRBD1. Looked up from germline, CDR1 is LGHNA and CDR2 is YNFKEQ. Trimming at V came to 1 base and at J to 4 bases, leaving 7 bases not matched to a gene. This CDR3 contains 16 residues. The CDR3 reads CASSQVGGQGTYGYTF. CDR3 bases: TGTGCCAGCAGCCAAGTCGGGGGACAGGGAACCTATGGCTACACCTTC.

This chain links TRBV27 with TRBJ2-7, with 7 bases lining up with TRBD1. Trimming cost V 5 bases and J 4 bases; bases outside gene matches: 5. The CDR3 contains 13 residues. The germline gives CDR1 MNHEY, CDR2 SMNVEV (reference sequence). CDR3 in DNA: TGTGCCAGCAGTCCCGGGACAGCATACGAGCAGTACTTC. It codes for CASSPGTAYEQYF.

This chain uses TRBV7-2 with TRBJ1-1, with D tentatively TRBD1 (6 bases). V was shortened by 4 bases and J by 5 bases, with 20 bases between the two germline ends. CDR3 length: 16 amino acids. Germline V gene data show CDR1 as SGHTA and CDR2 as FQGNSA. CDR3 bases: TGTGCCAGCAGCTCCCGTAGGACAGACTTGCGGACTGAAGCTTTCTTT. It specifies CASSSRRTDLRTEAFF. Filled out from reference TRBV7-2 and TRBJ1-1, the complete variable domain reads GAGVSQSPSNKVTEKGKDVELRCDPISGHTALYWYRQSLGQGLEFLIYFQGNSAPDKSGLPSDRFSAERTGGSVSTLTIQRTQQEDSAVYLCASSSRRTDLRTEAFFGQGTRLTVV.

CDR3 nucleotides: TGTGCCAGCAGTTTGGCGACAGGGAACTATGGCTACACCTTC. Its protein is CASSLATGNYGYTF. This rearrangement joins TRBV28 to TRBJ1-2; 7 bases map to TRBD1. Germline CDR1 reads MDHEN; CDR2 reads SYDVKM. Trimming cost V 3 bases and J 2 bases; bases outside gene matches: 3. The CDR3 consists of 14 residues.

This chain uses TRBV5-4 with TRBJ1-5; possible D gene TRBD1, 5 bases. Germline lookup yields CDR1 SGHNT and CDR2 YYREEE (reference sequence). The CDR3 sequence is 16 residues long. V was trimmed by 1 base and J by 0 bases, leaving 11 bases between them. CDR3 in DNA: TGTGCCAGCAGCTTGTTTACAGGTCCTAGCAATCAGCCCCAGCATTTT. Its translation is CASSLFTGPSNQPQHF.

The V gene is TRBV18, the J gene TRBJ1-1; 7 nucleotides agree with TRBD1. CDR3 length: 13 residues. J gave up 5 bases and V 6 bases, and 6 bases lay outside the gene matches. Germline CDR1 is KGHSH and CDR2 is LQKENI. The CDR3 sequence: CASSPGTATEAFF. The CDR3 DNA sequence: TGTGCCAGCTCCCCCGGGACAGCAACTGAAGCTTTCTTT.

CDR3 region: CASSVMLAGSHEQYF. DNA of the CDR3: TGTGCCAGCAGCGTTATGTTAGCGGGTTCCCACGAGCAGTACTTC. The chain joins TRBV9 to TRBJ2-7; 7 nucleotides line up with TRBD2. Per germline, CDR1 SGDLS and CDR2 YYNGEE. The CDR3 extends over 15 amino acids. V lost 2 bases and J lost 5; bases outside the gene matches: 10.

This chain uses TRBV12-5 with TRBJ2-2, with D perhaps matching TRBD2 (6 bases). Germline CDR1 is LGHNT and CDR2 is FRNRAP. Trimming removed 5 bases at V and 2 bases at J, with 21 bases between. CDR3 size: 18 residues. For the CDR3, the DNA is TGTGCTAGTGGTCCCCCAAGTGTGGCTAGCGCAAACACCGGGGAGCTGTTTTTT. Translating gives CASGPPSVASANTGELFF. Based on the CDR3 plus reference TRBV12-5 and TRBJ2-2, the full variable domain is DARVTQTPRHKVTEMGQEVTMRCQPILGHNTVFWYRQTMMQGLELLAYFRNRAPLDDSGMPKDRFSAEMPDATLATLKIQPSEPRDSAVYFCASGPPSVASANTGELFFGEGSRLTVL.

The chain couples TRBV5-1 to TRBJ2-5; 10 nucleotides match TRBD1. CDR1 is SGHRS, CDR2 YFSETQ, per germline. V gave up 4 bases and J gave up 4 bases; unmatched junction bases: 16. The CDR3 has 18 amino acids. The CDR3 coding sequence is TGCGCCAGCAGCGAAGAAAGACAGGGGGCGCAAGAAGGAGAGACCCAGTACTTC. The encoded protein is CASSEERQGAQEGETQYF.

The chain has TRBV5-1 and TRBJ2-6; 8 positions agree with TRBD2. Germline CDR1 and CDR2: SGHRS and YFSETQ. This CDR3 region has 15 residues. After removal of 4 bases from V and 2 bases from J, the junction contained 2 bases not matched to a gene. Here the CDR3 reads CASSREGPGANVLTF. In nucleotides, the CDR3 is TGCGCCAGCAGCCGGGAGGGCCCTGGGGCCAACGTCCTGACTTTC.

The chain employs TRBV18 and TRBJ1-1; no firm D call. CDR3 length equals 14 residues. Per the germline V gene, CDR1 is KGHSH and CDR2 is LQKENI. Trimming stripped 6 bases from V and 0 bases from J, with 11 bases between. In DNA, the CDR3 is TGTGCCAGCTCCCCAAGAGGGCTGAACACTGAAGCTTTCTTT. Protein sequence: CASSPRGLNTEAFF. Complete variable domain (other parts from reference TRBV18 and TRBJ1-1): NAGVMQNPRHLVRRRGQEARLRCSPMKGHSHVYWYRQLPEEGLKFMVYLQKENIIDESGMPKERFSAEFPKEGPSILRIQQVVRGDSAAYFCASSPRGLNTEAFFGQGTRLTVV.

The chain uses TRBV6-6 and TRBJ2-7; tentatively, D is TRBD1 (6 bases). V lost 2 bases, J lost 3 bases, and 17 bases lay in between. CDR3 length: 16 amino acids. Per the germline V gene, CDR1 is MNHNY and CDR2 is SVGAGI (reference sequence). The CDR3 loop reads CASSYEFLNRVYEQYF. The DNA for the CDR3 is TGTGCCAGCAGTTACGAATTTTTAAACAGGGTCTACGAGCAGTACTTC.

This chain connects TRBV16 to TRBJ2-1, with TRBD2 identical over 9 bases. Trimming removed 3 bases from V and 7 bases from J; junction bases left unmatched: 16. From germline, CDR1 is KGHSY and CDR2 FQNENV. The CDR3 contains 18 residues. The CDR3 reads CASSHIAIPSGKGNEQFF. CDR3 DNA sequence: TGTGCCAGCAGCCATATCGCTATTCCTAGCGGGAAAGGTAATGAGCAGTTCTTC.

This chain uses TRBV4-1 with TRBJ2-5; TRBD2 aligns across 8 bases. This CDR3 spans 17 amino acids. The trim removed 0 bases at V and 7 bases at J, leaving 13 bases unmatched. Germline-derived CDR1 and CDR2 are MGHRA and YSYEKL. Written as DNA, the CDR3 is TGCGCCAGCAGCCAAGATAGGTCCGGGACTAGTGGGGTGACCCAGTACTTC. Translated: CASSQDRSGTSGVTQYF.

This clone was found once. The chain joins TRBV5-4 to TRBJ2-1; D may be TRBD1 (6 bases). The length of the CDR3 is 14 residues. Trimming stripped 9 bases from V and 8 bases from J, with 21 bases between. CDR1 SGHNT and CDR2 YYREEE come from the germline V gene (reference sequence). This CDR3 is CAILHREGRDEQFF. In DNA, the CDR3 is TGTGCCATACTTCACAGGGAAGGTCGGGATGAGCAGTTCTTC.

The CDR3 sequence: CASSATSGRNYNEQFF. As DNA, the CDR3 is TGTGCCAGCAGTGCCACTAGCGGGAGGAACTACAATGAGCAGTTCTTC. The rearrangement joins TRBV25-1 to TRBJ2-1; 12 nucleotides align to TRBD2. Trimming took 4 bases from V and 3 from J; bases not matched to a gene: 4. Germline CDR1 and CDR2: MGHDK and SYGVNS. The length of the CDR3 is 16 residues.

This chain connects TRBV28 to TRBJ2-3, with 12 bases aligning to TRBD2. CDR1 and CDR2 (germline): MDHEN, SYDVKM. The CDR3 length is 17 residues. Unmatched junction bases numbered 7, after V lost 5 bases and J lost 1 base. The DNA of the CDR3 is TGTGCCAGCAGTAATCCTAGCGGGAGGGCCGGCACAGATACGCAGTATTTT. Amino acid sequence: CASSNPSGRAGTDTQYF.

The chain joins TRBV7-8 to TRBJ2-5; 10 bases match TRBD2. This CDR3 contains 17 residues. V dropped 6 bases and J dropped 2; count of bases not matched to a gene: 12. Germline V gives CDR1 SGHVS, CDR2 FQNEAQ. CDR3 loop: CASRPLAGYRLQETQYF. Written as DNA, the CDR3 is TGTGCCAGCAGGCCACTAGCGGGGTACAGACTTCAAGAGACCCAGTACTTC.

The rearrangement links TRBV5-1 to TRBJ2-3, with TRBD2 matching 9 bases. This CDR3 spans 17 amino acids. CDR1 and CDR2 from the germline V gene are SGHRS and YFSETQ. V lost 2 bases, J lost 1 base, and 8 bases stayed unmatched. The CDR3 protein is CASSFTLAGGGTDTQYF. CDR3 sequence (DNA): TGCGCCAGCAGCTTTACTCTCGCGGGAGGGGGCACAGATACGCAGTATTTT.